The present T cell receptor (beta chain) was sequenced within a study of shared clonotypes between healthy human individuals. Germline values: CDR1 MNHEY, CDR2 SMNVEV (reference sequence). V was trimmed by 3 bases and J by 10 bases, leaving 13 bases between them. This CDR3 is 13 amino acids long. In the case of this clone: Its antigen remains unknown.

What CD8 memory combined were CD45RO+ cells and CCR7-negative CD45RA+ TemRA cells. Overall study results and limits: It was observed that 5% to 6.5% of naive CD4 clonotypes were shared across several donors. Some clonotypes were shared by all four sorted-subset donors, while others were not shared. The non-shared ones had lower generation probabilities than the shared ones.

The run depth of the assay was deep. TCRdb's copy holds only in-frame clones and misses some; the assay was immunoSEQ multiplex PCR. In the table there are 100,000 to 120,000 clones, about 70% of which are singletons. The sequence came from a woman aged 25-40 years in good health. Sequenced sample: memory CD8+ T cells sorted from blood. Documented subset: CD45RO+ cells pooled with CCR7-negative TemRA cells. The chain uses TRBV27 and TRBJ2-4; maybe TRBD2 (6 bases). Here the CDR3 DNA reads TGTGCCAGCAGTTTTGATCGACGGGGGATTCAGTACTTC. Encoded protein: CASSFDRRGIQYF.